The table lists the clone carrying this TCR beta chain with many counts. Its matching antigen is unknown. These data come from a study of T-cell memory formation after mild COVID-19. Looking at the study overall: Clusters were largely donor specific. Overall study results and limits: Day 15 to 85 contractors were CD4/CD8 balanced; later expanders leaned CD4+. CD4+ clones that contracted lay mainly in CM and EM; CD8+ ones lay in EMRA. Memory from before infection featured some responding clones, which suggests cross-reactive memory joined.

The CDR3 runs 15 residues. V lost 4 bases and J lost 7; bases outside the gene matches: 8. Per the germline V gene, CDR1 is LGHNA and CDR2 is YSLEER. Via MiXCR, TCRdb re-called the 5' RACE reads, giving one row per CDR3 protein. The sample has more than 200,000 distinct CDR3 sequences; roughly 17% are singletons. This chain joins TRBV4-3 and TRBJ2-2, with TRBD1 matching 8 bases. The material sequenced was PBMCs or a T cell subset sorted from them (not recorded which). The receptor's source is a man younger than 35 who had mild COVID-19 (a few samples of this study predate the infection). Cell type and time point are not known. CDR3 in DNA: TGCGCCAGCAGCCTTACAGGGGGTTATGGCGGGGAGCTGTTTTTT. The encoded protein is CASSLTGGYGGELFF.